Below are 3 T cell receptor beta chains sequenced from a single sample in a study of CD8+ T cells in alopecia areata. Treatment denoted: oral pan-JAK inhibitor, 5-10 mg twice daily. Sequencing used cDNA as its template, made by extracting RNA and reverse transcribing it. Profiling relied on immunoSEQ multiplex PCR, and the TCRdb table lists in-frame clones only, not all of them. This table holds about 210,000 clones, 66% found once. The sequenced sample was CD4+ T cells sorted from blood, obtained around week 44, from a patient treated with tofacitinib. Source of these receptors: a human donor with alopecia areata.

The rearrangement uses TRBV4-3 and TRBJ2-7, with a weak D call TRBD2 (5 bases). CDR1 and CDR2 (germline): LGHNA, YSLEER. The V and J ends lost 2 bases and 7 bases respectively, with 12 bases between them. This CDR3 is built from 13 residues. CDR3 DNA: TGCGCCAGCAGCCAATCCCGGGGAGTGGAGCAGTACTTC. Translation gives CASSQSRGVEQYF.

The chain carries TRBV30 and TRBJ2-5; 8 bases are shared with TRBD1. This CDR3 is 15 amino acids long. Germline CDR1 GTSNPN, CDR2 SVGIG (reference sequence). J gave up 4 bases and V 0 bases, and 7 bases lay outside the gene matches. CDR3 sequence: CAWSVRTGGRETQYF. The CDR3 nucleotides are TGTGCCTGGAGTGTACGTACAGGGGGGCGAGAGACCCAGTACTTC.

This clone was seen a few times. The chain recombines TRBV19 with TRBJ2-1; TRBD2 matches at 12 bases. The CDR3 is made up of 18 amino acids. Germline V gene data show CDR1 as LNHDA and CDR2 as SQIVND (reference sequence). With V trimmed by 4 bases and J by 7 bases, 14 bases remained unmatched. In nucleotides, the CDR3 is TGTGCCAGTAGTAAACTAGCGGGGGGAAATCTCTTCTTTAATGAGCAGTTCTTC. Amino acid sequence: CASSKLAGGNLFFNEQFF.